Given below is one TCR beta chain in context. Study processing details: Amplification from reference gene primers served as the basis for estimated nucleated cell counts. Libraries were prepared by immunoSEQ multiplex PCR; TCRdb keeps only in-frame clonotypes and omits some of them. That table furnishes V, J and clone size, whereas the DNA furnished D and trimming. The sample lists 150,000 to 200,000 clones; more than 75% were seen once. These data belong to a study of blood T cell repertoires in COVID-19. The wider study: COVID-19 samples collected from the United States, Italy and Spain covered acute and convalescent phases. PBMCs, B-cell-depleted T cells, or T cells were the source of the cDNA or gDNA that made up the material.

The germline gives CDR1 DFQATT, CDR2 SNEGSKA (reference sequence). The germline V and J ends were trimmed by 4 bases and 6 bases, with 6 bases remaining between them. The CDR3 is 10 amino acids. This chain links TRBV20-1 with TRBJ1-1; D ambiguous. The sequenced material came from peripheral blood. This clonotype was obtained from a man aged 35 to 55 with active or convalescent COVID-19. The CDR3 loop reads CSAIRAEAFF. The CDR3 DNA is TGCAGTGCTATCCGGGCTGAAGCTTTCTTT.